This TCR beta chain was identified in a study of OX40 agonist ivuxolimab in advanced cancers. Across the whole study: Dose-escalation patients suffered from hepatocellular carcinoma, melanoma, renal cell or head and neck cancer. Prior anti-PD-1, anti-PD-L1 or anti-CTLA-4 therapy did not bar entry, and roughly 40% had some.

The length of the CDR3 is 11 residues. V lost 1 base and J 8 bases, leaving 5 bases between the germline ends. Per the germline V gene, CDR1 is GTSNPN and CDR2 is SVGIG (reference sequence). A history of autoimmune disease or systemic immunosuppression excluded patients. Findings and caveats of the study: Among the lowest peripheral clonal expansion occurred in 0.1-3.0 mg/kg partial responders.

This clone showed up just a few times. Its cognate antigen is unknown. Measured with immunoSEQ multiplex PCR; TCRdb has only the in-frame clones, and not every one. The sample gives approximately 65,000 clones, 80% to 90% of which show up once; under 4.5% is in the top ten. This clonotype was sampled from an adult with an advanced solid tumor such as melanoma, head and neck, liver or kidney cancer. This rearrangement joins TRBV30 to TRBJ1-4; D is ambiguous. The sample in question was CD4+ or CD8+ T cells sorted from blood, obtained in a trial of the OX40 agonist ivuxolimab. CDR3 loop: CAWSATEKLFF. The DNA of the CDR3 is TGTGCCTGGAGTGCGACAGAAAAACTGTTTTTT.